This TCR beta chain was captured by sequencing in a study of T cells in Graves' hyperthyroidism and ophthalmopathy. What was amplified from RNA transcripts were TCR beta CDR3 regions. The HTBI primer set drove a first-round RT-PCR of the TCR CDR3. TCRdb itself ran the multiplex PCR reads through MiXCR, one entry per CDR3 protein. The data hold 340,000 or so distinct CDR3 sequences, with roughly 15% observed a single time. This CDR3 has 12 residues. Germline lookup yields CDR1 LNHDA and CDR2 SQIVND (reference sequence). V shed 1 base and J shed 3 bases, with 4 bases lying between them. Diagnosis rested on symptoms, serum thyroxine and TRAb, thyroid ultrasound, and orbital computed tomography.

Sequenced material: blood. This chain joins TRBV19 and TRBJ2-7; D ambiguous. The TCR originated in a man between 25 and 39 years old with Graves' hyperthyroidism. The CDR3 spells CASSIGGYEQYF. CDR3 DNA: TGTGCCAGTAGTATAGGGGGCTACGAGCAGTACTTC. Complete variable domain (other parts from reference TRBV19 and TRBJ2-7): DGGITQSPKYLFRKEGQNVTLSCEQNLNHDAMYWYRQDPGQGLRLIYYSQIVNDFQKGDIAEGYSVSREKKESFPLTVTSAQKNPTAFYLCASSIGGYEQYFGPGTRLTVT.